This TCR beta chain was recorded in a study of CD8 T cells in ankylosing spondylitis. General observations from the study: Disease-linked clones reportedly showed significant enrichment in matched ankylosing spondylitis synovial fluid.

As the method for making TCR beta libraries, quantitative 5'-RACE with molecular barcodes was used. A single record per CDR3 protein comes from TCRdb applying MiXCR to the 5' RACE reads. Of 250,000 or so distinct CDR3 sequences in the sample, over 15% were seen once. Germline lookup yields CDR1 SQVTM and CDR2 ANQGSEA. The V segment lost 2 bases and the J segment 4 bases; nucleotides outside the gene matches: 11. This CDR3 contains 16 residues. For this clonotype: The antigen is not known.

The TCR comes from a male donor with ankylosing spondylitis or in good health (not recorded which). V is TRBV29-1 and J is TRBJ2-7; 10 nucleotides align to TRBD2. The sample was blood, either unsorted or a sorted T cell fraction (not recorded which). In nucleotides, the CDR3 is TGCAGCGTTGAATCGGCTAGCGGGAGTACCCTTTACGAGCAGTACTTC. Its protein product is CSVESASGSTLYEQYF.